Shown below are 29 T cell receptor beta chains from a single sample sequenced in a study of CD8+ T cells in alopecia areata. Extraction and reverse transcription of RNA yielded cDNA as the sequencing template. Here immunoSEQ multiplex PCR was the method, and the copy in TCRdb shows in-frame clones only, minus some. The repertoire holds about 120,000 clones, 50% to 55% seen once, with 0.46% in the top ten. Treatment indicated: oral pan-JAK inhibitor, 5-10 mg twice daily. The sequencing used CD4+ T cells sorted from blood, collected at week 4, from a patient treated with tofacitinib. These receptors all stem from a human donor with alopecia areata.

This sequence joins TRBV2 and TRBJ2-3; D could derive from TRBD1 or TRBD2 (5 bases each). Germline V gene sequence: CDR1 SNHLY, CDR2 FYNNEI. V was clipped by 8 bases and J by 2 bases, with 11 bases between them. This CDR3 comprises 13 residues. This chain's CDR3 is CASCGTLTDTQYF. Here the CDR3 DNA reads TGTGCCAGCTGTGGGACCCTCACAGATACGCAGTATTTT.

The chain links TRBV4-1 to TRBJ1-2; D is perhaps TRBD1 (5 bases). CDR3 length equals 16 residues. Trimming cost V 0 bases and J 7 bases, with 18 bases left between them. Germline lookup yields CDR1 MGHRA and CDR2 YSYEKL. CDR3 in amino acids: CASSQEEAGRYFGYTF. CDR3 coding DNA: TGCGCCAGCAGCCAAGAGGAGGCAGGGAGGTACTTTGGCTACACCTTC.

V and J are TRBV27 and TRBJ2-6; TRBD1 matches 11 bases. CDR1 MNHEY and CDR2 SMNVEV come from the germline V gene (reference sequence). V lost 5 bases, J lost 0 bases, and 3 bases stayed unmatched. CDR3 length equals 17 residues. As DNA, the CDR3 is TGTGCCAGCAGTCCCGGGACAGGGGGCTCTGGGGCCAACGTCCTGACTTTC. Encoded protein: CASSPGTGGSGANVLTF.

The chain employs TRBV14 and TRBJ2-5; the D is unclear. Per germline, CDR1 SGHDN and CDR2 FVKESK. V lost 1 base to trimming and J lost 2 bases, with 5 bases between them. CDR3 size: 13 residues. The CDR3 loop is CASSQGWQETQYF. The CDR3 coding sequence is TGTGCCAGCAGCCAAGGGTGGCAAGAGACCCAGTACTTC.

The chain joins TRBV5-4 to TRBJ1-2; D unclear. The CDR3 has 13 residues. The V gene's germline CDR1 is SGHNT and CDR2 YYREEE (reference sequence). V lost 1 base to trimming and J lost 10 bases, with 14 bases between them. The DNA for the CDR3 is TGTGCCAGCAGCTTGCGTCCACTCACCAACTACACCTTC. It encodes CASSLRPLTNYTF.

The rearrangement uses TRBV5-6 and TRBJ1-5; no definite D call. In germline, CDR1 is SGHDT, CDR2 YYEEEE. V lost 5 bases and J 4 bases, leaving 10 bases between the germline ends. The CDR3 consists of 13 residues. CDR3 sequence reads: CASSTPNNQPQHF. CDR3 in DNA: TGTGCCAGCAGTACACCGAATAATCAGCCCCAGCATTTT. Full variable domain (remainder filled in from reference TRBV5-6 and TRBJ1-5): DAGVTQSPTHLIKTRGQQVTLRCSPKSGHDTVSWYQQALGQGPQFIFQYYEEEERQRGNFPDRFSGHQFPNYSSELNVNALLLGDSALYLCASSTPNNQPQHFGDGTRLSIL.

This clone was observed a few times. Here the CDR3 DNA reads TGTGCCAGCAAATCGCAGGTTTCGAACACCGGGGAGCTGTTTTTT. As protein: CASKSQVSNTGELFF. The chain joins TRBV2 to TRBJ2-2; D gene unclear. Germline V gene lookup returns CDR1 SNHLY and CDR2 FYNNEI. Trimming removed 7 bases at V and 0 bases at J, with 12 bases between. This CDR3 has 15 amino acids.

The V gene is TRBV6-1, the J gene TRBJ2-2, with D possibly being TRBD1 (5 bases). The CDR3 totals 14 residues. Germline V gene sequence: CDR1 MNHNS, CDR2 SASEGT. CDR3 protein: CASWIQVSAGELFF. Written as DNA, the CDR3 is TGTGCTAGTTGGATACAGGTTTCGGCCGGGGAGCTGTTTTTT.

The chain couples TRBV5-1 to TRBJ1-5; D unresolved. V was shortened by 4 bases and J by 7 bases, with 15 bases between the two germline ends. The germline gives CDR1 SGHRS, CDR2 YFSETQ. The CDR3 consists of 14 residues. CDR3 nucleotide sequence: TGCGCCAGCAGCCAGGCCCCGGGTAACCAGCCCCAGCATTTT. The encoded protein is CASSQAPGNQPQHF.

This clone was counted between two and nine times. This sequence joins TRBV7-9 and TRBJ1-2, with TRBD1 matching 7 bases. The V and J ends lost 0 bases and 4 bases, in that order; junction bases with no gene match: 5. The germline gives CDR1 SEHNR, CDR2 FQNEAQ (reference sequence). The CDR3 is 15 residues long. The DNA of the CDR3 is TGTGCCAGCAGCTTAGCAGAGGGACAGTCCTATGGCTACACCTTC. As protein: CASSLAEGQSYGYTF.

The chain recombines TRBV30 with TRBJ2-3; 9 bases are a match to TRBD2. Germline V CDR1 and CDR2: GTSNPN, SVGIG (reference sequence). This CDR3 has 15 residues. V dropped 1 base and J dropped 2; count of bases not matched to a gene: 4. The CDR3 loop is CAWSGLAGPTDTQYF. The CDR3 DNA reads as TGTGCCTGGAGTGGGCTAGCGGGACCCACAGATACGCAGTATTTT.

V is TRBV29-1 and J is TRBJ1-1, with TRBD1 as a possible D gene (5 bases). This CDR3 comprises 15 residues. Trimming shortened V by 1 base and J by 0 bases, and 12 bases separated the two germline ends. Per the germline V gene, CDR1 is SQVTM and CDR2 is ANQGSEA. The CDR3 loop is CSVEATGAMNTEAFF. The CDR3 DNA follows: TGCAGCGTTGAAGCAACAGGCGCCATGAACACTGAAGCTTTCTTT. Combining the CDR3 with reference TRBV29-1 and TRBJ1-1 gives the whole variable domain SAVISQKPSRDICQRGTSLTIQCQVDSQVTMMFWYRQQPGQSLTLIATANQGSEATYESGFVIDKFPISRPNLTFSTLTVSNMSPEDSSIYLCSVEATGAMNTEAFFGQGTRLTVV.

V and J are TRBV6-1 and TRBJ2-2; D is unresolved. Germline assignment: CDR1 MNHNS and CDR2 SASEGT. This CDR3 spans 12 amino acids. Trimming took 2 bases from V and 6 from J, leaving 4 bases between them. For the CDR3, the DNA is TGTGCCAGCAGTGAACAGGCCGGGGAGCTGTTTTTT. It encodes CASSEQAGELFF.

The chain recombines TRBV27 with TRBJ1-5; no definite D call. V was trimmed by 4 bases and J by 2 bases, leaving 12 bases between them. Germline values: CDR1 MNHEY, CDR2 SMNVEV (reference sequence). The CDR3 runs 15 residues. CDR3: CASSSLGGGNQPQHF. In DNA form, the CDR3 reads TGTGCCAGCAGTTCTCTAGGTGGCGGCAATCAGCCCCAGCATTTT.

The chain combines TRBV7-9 with TRBJ1-2; TRBD1 matches 7 bases. The trim removed 5 bases at V and 3 bases at J, leaving 6 bases unmatched. CDR1 and CDR2 from the germline V gene are SEHNR and FQNEAQ (reference sequence). The length of the CDR3 is 14 residues. The CDR3 spells CASSPGGPYYGYTF. CDR3 nucleotides: TGTGCCAGCAGCCCAGGGGGGCCTTACTATGGCTACACCTTC.

This rearrangement joins TRBV6-1 to TRBJ2-7, with 7 bases identical to TRBD1. Unmatched junction bases numbered 6, after V lost 9 bases and J lost 1 base. CDR3 length equals 13 residues. Germline assignment: CDR1 MNHNS and CDR2 SASEGT. This chain's CDR3 is CASLPGQSYEQYF. Here the CDR3 DNA reads TGTGCCAGTCTCCCGGGACAGTCCTACGAGCAGTACTTC.

This clone showed up just a few times. V is TRBV29-1 and J is TRBJ1-1, with D hard to call. The CDR3 extends over 11 amino acids. Germline V gene lookup returns CDR1 SQVTM and CDR2 ANQGSEA. The V gene lost 5 bases and the J gene lost 1 base, with 5 bases spanning the gap. The CDR3: CSVYPNTEAFF. The DNA for the CDR3 is TGCAGCGTTTATCCGAACACTGAAGCTTTCTTT.

V usage is TRBV6-4 and J usage is TRBJ2-1, with TRBD2 matching over 8 bases. Germline CDR1 reads MRHNA; CDR2 reads SNTAGT. The V gene end was trimmed by 7 bases and the J gene end by 7 bases; junction bases not matched to a gene: 9. This CDR3 is 14 amino acids long. This chain's CDR3 is CASKGQRENNEQFF. The CDR3 region has the DNA TGTGCCAGCAAGGGTCAGCGGGAGAATAATGAGCAGTTCTTC.

Turning to this clone: The same CDR3 can be traced to other DNA sequences in this sample. The chain links TRBV6-5 to TRBJ2-2, with D hard to call. Trimming took off 6 bases at V and 1 base at J, with 3 bases between the two ends. CDR3 length: 12 amino acids. The germline V gene has CDR1 MNHEY and CDR2 SVGAGI. The DNA for the CDR3 is TGTGCCAGCAGGCAGAACACCGGGGAGCTGTTTTTT. Translation gives CASRQNTGELFF.

This clone has a single count. As DNA, the CDR3 is TGCGCCAGCAGCTTGTCCGAGGGGTCAGCCAAAAACATTCAGTACTTC. This translates into CASSLSEGSAKNIQYF. The chain combines TRBV5-1 with TRBJ2-4; tentatively, D is TRBD1 or TRBD2 (5 bases each). The germline V and J ends were trimmed by 1 base and 0 bases, with 11 bases remaining between them. Germline V gene sequence: CDR1 SGHRS, CDR2 YFSETQ. CDR3 length: 16 amino acids.

This clone was picked up a small number of times. V and J are TRBV29-1 and TRBJ2-1; D is uncertain. The germline V gene has CDR1 SQVTM and CDR2 ANQGSEA. The CDR3 loop spans 12 amino acids. Trimming stripped 5 bases from V and 6 bases from J, with 11 bases between. The CDR3 reads CSVSPGPNEQFF. The DNA for the CDR3 is TGCAGCGTTTCCCCCGGGCCCAATGAGCAGTTCTTC.

The J gene is TRBJ2-1, the V gene TRBV29-1, with D hard to call. The CDR3 spans 12 residues. Trimming took 4 bases from V and 4 from J, leaving 8 bases between them. Germline V gene data show CDR1 as SQVTM and CDR2 as ANQGSEA. CDR3 coding DNA: TGCAGCGTTGGGTGGGCATACAATGAGCAGTTCTTC. This codes for CSVGWAYNEQFF.

The chain has TRBV4-1 and TRBJ1-1, with TRBD1 as a possible D gene (5 bases). The CDR3 length is 16 residues. Germline assignment: CDR1 MGHRA and CDR2 YSYEKL. V was cut by 2 bases and J by 1 base, with 14 bases left in between. CDR3 coding DNA: TGCGCCAGCAGCCAAATTGGGGGACCCAGGAACACTGAAGCTTTCTTT. This encodes CASSQIGGPRNTEAFF.

This clone was detected only a few times. J is TRBJ1-5 and V is TRBV7-2; a weak D match, TRBD1 (5 bases). The V end was cut by 3 bases, the J end by 6 bases, with 15 bases between. The CDR3 contains 15 residues. Germline CDR1 SGHTA, CDR2 FQGNSA. The CDR3 loop reads CASSLSAGVGQPQHF. The CDR3 DNA reads as TGTGCCAGCAGCTTGAGTGCGGGGGTTGGTCAGCCCCAGCATTTT.

In its sample, this clone was seen a few times. V is TRBV6-6 and J is TRBJ1-4; TRBD1 aligns across 12 bases. V dropped 2 bases and J dropped 8; count of bases not matched to a gene: 3. CDR3 length: 15 amino acids. Germline CDR1 reads MNHNY; CDR2 reads SVGAGI (reference sequence). This CDR3 reads CASSYEGTGGEKLFF. The CDR3 bases are TGTGCCAGCAGTTACGAGGGGACAGGGGGCGAAAAACTGTTTTTT.

The chain recombines TRBV29-1 with TRBJ2-5; possible D gene TRBD1, 6 bases. Trimming left V 0 bases short and J 7 bases short, with 9 bases between. The CDR3 totals 12 residues. Looked up from germline, CDR1 is SQVTM and CDR2 is ANQGSEA. The CDR3 nucleotides are TGCAGCGTTGAAGACTTGGGGGCGACCCAGTACTTC. Translated, it gives CSVEDLGATQYF.

The V gene is TRBV15, the J gene TRBJ2-4, with TRBD1 as a possible D gene (5 bases). From germline, CDR1 is LNHNV and CDR2 YYDKDF (reference sequence). The CDR3 runs 18 residues. V shed 3 bases and J shed 7 bases, with 25 bases lying between them. CDR3 region: CATSRGGAFGAIRNIQYF. CDR3 nucleotide sequence: TGTGCCACCAGCAGGGGTGGGGCATTTGGGGCAATCCGGAACATTCAGTACTTC.

Regarding this clone: Different DNA sequences within this sample yield the same CDR3. V is TRBV30 and J is TRBJ1-6; D is undetermined. The CDR3 covers 11 residues. Germline loops: CDR1 GTSNPN, CDR2 SVGIG (reference sequence). V was cut by 0 bases and J by 10 bases, with 4 bases left in between. The DNA for the CDR3 is TGTGCCTGGAGTGTGGACTCACCCCTCCACTTT. Translated, it gives CAWSVDSPLHF. Together with reference TRBV30 and TRBJ1-6, the CDR3 gives the full variable domain: SQTIHQWPATLVQPVGSPLSLECTVEGTSNPNLYWYRQAAGRGLQLLFYSVGIGQISSEVPQNLSASRPQDRQFILSSKKLLLSDSGFYLCAWSVDSPLHFGNGTRLTVT.

CDR3 loop: CAWSVSRNQPQHF. The DNA of the CDR3 is TGTGCCTGGAGTGTATCCCGTAATCAGCCCCAGCATTTT. The rearrangement joins TRBV30 to TRBJ1-5, with unresolved D. V lost 0 bases, J lost 4 bases, and 7 bases lay in between. This CDR3 region has 13 residues. Germline V lookup: CDR1 GTSNPN, CDR2 SVGIG (reference sequence).